These 8 T cell receptor beta chains share one sample of origin, sequenced in a study of blood T cell repertoires in COVID-19. Sequencing was performed with immunoSEQ multiplex PCR; in TCRdb, only in-frame clones are kept and a portion is missing. The sample has some 310,000 clones; under 90% are singletons. Material for sequencing was PBMCs or T cells enriched from blood (not recorded which). These receptor sequences come from a woman under 40 who had recovered from COVID-19.

The V call is TRBV10-3, the J call TRBJ1-4; D is possibly TRBD1 (5 bases). This CDR3 has 15 residues. Germline-derived CDR1 and CDR2 are ENHRY and SYGVKD. The V and J ends lost 4 bases and 5 bases respectively, with 14 bases between them. Written as DNA, the CDR3 is TGTGCCATCAGTGGGCCGCCAGGGCTGAATGAAAAACTGTTTTTT. Encoded protein: CAISGPPGLNEKLFF.

Details on this clone: One junction end disagrees with the germline gene, perhaps due to a read error. The rearrangement joins TRBV7-7 to TRBJ2-1, with TRBD2 matching 11 bases. This CDR3 is built from 17 residues. Germline V CDR1 and CDR2: SSHAT, FNYEAQ (reference sequence). The CDR3 sequence: CASSQSTGTSGYNEQFF. In DNA form, the CDR3 reads TGTGCTAGCAGCCAATCCACCGGGACTAGCGGATACAATGAGCAGTTCTTC.

The chain recombines TRBV27 with TRBJ1-3; 7 positions match TRBD1. The ends lost 5 bases at V and 5 bases at J; junction bases unmatched: 6. The CDR3 contains 14 residues. Germline V gene data show CDR1 as MNHEY and CDR2 as SMNVEV (reference sequence). Written as DNA, the CDR3 is TGTGCCAGCAGTCCCCAGGACAGGAGAAACACCATATATTTT. This encodes CASSPQDRRNTIYF.

V gene TRBV11-3 combines with J gene TRBJ1-1; D gene uncertain. The CDR3 contains 13 residues. Trimming left V 3 bases short and J 3 bases short, with 8 bases between. Germline values: CDR1 SGHNT, CDR2 YENEEA. CDR3 protein: CASSLQEDTEAFF. In DNA form, the CDR3 reads TGTGCCAGCAGCTTGCAGGAGGACACTGAAGCTTTCTTT.

V and J are TRBV19 and TRBJ2-7, with 9 bases matching TRBD1. The germline V gene has CDR1 LNHDA and CDR2 SQIVND (reference sequence). J lost 1 base, V lost 0 bases, and 7 bases had no gene match. The CDR3 spans 17 residues. The CDR3 is CASSIDRSGQGSYEQYF. The DNA for the CDR3 is TGTGCCAGTAGTATAGATCGTTCAGGACAGGGGTCCTACGAGCAGTACTTC. The full variable domain, in which reference TRBV19 and TRBJ2-7 provide the parts outside the CDR3, is DGGITQSPKYLFRKEGQNVTLSCEQNLNHDAMYWYRQDPGQGLRLIYYSQIVNDFQKGDIAEGYSVSREKKESFPLTVTSAQKNPTAFYLCASSIDRSGQGSYEQYFGPGTRLTVT.

The table lists this clone with a count of one. This CDR3 is CASSFGQGQGLGYTF. The CDR3 DNA reads TGTGCCAGCAGTTTCGGGCAGGGCCAGGGGTTGGGCTACACCTTC. The genes are TRBV27 and TRBJ1-2; tentative D call: TRBD1 (6 bases). CDR3 size: 15 residues. V lost 3 bases and J lost 8, with 19 bases in between. Germline V lookup: CDR1 MNHEY, CDR2 SMNVEV (reference sequence).

The rearrangement links TRBV7-9 to TRBJ1-2; TRBD1 matches at 9 bases. V dropped 3 bases and J dropped 7; count of bases not matched to a gene: 6. CDR3 length: 14 residues. The germline V gene has CDR1 SEHNR and CDR2 FQNEAQ (reference sequence). CDR3 protein: CASSLRTGEGGYTF. CDR3 sequence (DNA): TGTGCCAGCAGCTTGCGGACAGGGGAGGGTGGCTACACCTTC.

J is TRBJ2-5 and V is TRBV10-1, with 11 bases identical to TRBD2. The CDR3 runs to 18 residues. Germline assignment: CDR1 WNHNN and CDR2 SYGVQD (reference sequence). J gave up 3 bases and V 4 bases, and 13 bases lay outside the gene matches. The CDR3 here is CASSGGTSGSPQKETQYF. In DNA form, the CDR3 reads TGCGCCAGCAGTGGGGGGACTAGCGGCAGCCCCCAAAAAGAGACCCAGTACTTC.